This is a list of T cell receptor beta chains from one sample in a study of OX40 agonist ivuxolimab in advanced cancers. The assay was immunoSEQ multiplex PCR, and TCRdb's table has in-frame clones only and misses some. This table has around 30,000 clones, roughly 80% appearing once. The sample consisted of CD4+ or CD8+ T cells sorted from blood, taken in a trial of the OX40 agonist ivuxolimab. Receptors originate from an adult with an advanced solid tumor such as melanoma, head and neck, liver or kidney cancer. Each CDR3 is given without its conserved first and last residue. The D gene is left open where the match is weak.

V gene	CDR3 length	J gene	D gene	CDR3 protein
TRBV6-5	12	TRBJ2-2	TRBD1	ASSLTGDTGELF
TRBV7-9	11	TRBJ1-4	.	ASRGVSNEKLF
TRBV2	10	TRBJ2-1	TRBD1	ASGQGLNEQF
TRBV20-1	9	TRBJ1-2	TRBD1	SAGTVDGYT
TRBV5-4	13	TRBJ2-2	.	ASSSGPFNTGELF
TRBV6-1	12	TRBJ2-3	.	ASSTSGYTDTQY
TRBV10-3	13	TRBJ2-2	TRBD2	AISRTSGNTGELF
TRBV4-2	14	TRBJ1-2	.	ASSQDLPGRREGYT
TRBV5-4	14	TRBJ2-5	.	ASSLEGVMYQETQY
TRBV5-1	14	TRBJ2-2	.	ASSGLQGGNTGELF
TRBV28	12	TRBJ2-3	TRBD2	ASSSGGAFNTQY
TRBV7-2	13	TRBJ1-4	.	ASSRAQGSNEKLF
TRBV7-2	12	TRBJ2-5	.	ASSLMGPQETQY
TRBV7-2	11	TRBJ2-1	.	ATSGGSYNEQF
TRBV5-8	12	TRBJ1-2	.	ASSLARGDYGYT